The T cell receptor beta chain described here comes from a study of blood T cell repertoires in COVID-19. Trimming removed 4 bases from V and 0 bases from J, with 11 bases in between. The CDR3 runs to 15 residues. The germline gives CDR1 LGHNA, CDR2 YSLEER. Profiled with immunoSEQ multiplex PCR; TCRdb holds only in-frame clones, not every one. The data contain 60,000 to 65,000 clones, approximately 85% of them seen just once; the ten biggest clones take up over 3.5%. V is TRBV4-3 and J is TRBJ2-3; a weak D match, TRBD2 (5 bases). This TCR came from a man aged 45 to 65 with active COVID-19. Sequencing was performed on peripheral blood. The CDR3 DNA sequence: TGCGCCAGCAGCCGCCGGACTCCTAGCACAGATACGCAGTATTTT. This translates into CASSRRTPSTDTQYF.